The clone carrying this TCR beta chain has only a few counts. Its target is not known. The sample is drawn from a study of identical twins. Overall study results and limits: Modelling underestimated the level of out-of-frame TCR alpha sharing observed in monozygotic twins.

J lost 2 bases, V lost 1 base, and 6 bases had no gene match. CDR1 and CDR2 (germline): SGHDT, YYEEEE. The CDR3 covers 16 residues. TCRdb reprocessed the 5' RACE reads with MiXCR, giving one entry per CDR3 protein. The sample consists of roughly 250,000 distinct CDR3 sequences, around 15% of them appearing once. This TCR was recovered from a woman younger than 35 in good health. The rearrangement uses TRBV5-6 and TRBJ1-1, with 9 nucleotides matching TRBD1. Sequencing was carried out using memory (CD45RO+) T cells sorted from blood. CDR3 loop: CASSLRTTGGNTEAFF. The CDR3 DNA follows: TGTGCCAGCAGCTTGCGTACGACAGGGGGAAACACTGAAGCTTTCTTT.